Detailed here is one T cell receptor (beta chain). The germline V gene encodes CDR1 SQVTM and CDR2 ANQGSEA. The V end was cut by 6 bases, the J end by 5 bases, with 20 bases between. The length of the CDR3 is 14 residues. Repertoires were generated with immunoSEQ multiplex PCR, while TCRdb's copy carries only in-frame clones and drops some. The sample records about 2.3 million clones, 80% to 95% being singletons. The data were taken from a study of shared clonotypes between healthy human individuals. The specimen was naive CD4+ T cells from PBMCs. Regarding subset: CD45RA+ positively selected. The TCR originated in a man between 18 and 29 years old in good health. Some clones in this sample may be carry-over from other donors' samples. This chain links TRBV29-1 with TRBJ2-7; TRBD1 is a possible D gene (6 bases). This CDR3 reads CSVADRYRGDEQYF. The CDR3 DNA sequence: TGCAGCGTAGCCGACAGGTATAGAGGGGACGAGCAGTACTTC.